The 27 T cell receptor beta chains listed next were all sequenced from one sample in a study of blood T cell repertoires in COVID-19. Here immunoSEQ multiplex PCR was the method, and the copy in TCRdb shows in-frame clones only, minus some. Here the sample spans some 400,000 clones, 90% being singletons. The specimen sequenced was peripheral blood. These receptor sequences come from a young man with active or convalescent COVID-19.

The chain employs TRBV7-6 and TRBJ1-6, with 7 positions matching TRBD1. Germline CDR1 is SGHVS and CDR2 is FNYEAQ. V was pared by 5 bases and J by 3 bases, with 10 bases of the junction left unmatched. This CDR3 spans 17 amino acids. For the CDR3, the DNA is TGTGCCAGCAGCGCCCAGACAGGGAACGTCTATAATTCACCCCTCCACTTT. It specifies CASSAQTGNVYNSPLHF.

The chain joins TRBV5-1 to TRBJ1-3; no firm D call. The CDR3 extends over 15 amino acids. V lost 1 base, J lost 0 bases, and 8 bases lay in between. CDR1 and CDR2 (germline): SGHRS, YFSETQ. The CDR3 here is CASSLMAVSGNTIYF. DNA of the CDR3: TGCGCCAGCAGCTTGATGGCAGTCTCTGGAAACACCATATATTTT.

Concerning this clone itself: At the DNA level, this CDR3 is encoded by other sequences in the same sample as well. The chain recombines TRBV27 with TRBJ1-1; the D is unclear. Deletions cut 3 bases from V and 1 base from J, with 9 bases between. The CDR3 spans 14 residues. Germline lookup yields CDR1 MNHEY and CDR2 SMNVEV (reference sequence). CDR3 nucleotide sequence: TGTGCCAGCAGTTTGCTAGGCCGGAACACTGAAGCTTTCTTT. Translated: CASSLLGRNTEAFF.

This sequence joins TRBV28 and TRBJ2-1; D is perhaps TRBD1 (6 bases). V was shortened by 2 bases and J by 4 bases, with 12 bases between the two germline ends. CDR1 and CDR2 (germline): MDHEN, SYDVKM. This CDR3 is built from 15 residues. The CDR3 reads CASSLAGTPYNEQFF. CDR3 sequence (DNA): TGTGCCAGCAGTTTAGCCGGGACACCGTACAATGAGCAGTTCTTC. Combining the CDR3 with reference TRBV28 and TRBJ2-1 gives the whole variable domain DVKVTQSSRYLVKRTGEKVFLECVQDMDHENMFWYRQDPGLGLRLIYFSYDVKMKEKGDIPEGYSVSREKKERFSLILESASTNQTSMYLCASSLAGTPYNEQFFGPGTRLTVL.

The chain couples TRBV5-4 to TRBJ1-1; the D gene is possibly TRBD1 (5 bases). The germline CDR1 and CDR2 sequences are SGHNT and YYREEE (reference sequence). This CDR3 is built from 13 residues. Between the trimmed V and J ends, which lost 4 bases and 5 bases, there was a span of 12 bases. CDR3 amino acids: CASSPPGGTEAFF. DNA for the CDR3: TGTGCCAGCAGCCCCCCCGGGGGGACTGAAGCTTTCTTT. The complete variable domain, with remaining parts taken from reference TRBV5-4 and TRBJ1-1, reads ETGVTQSPTHLIKTRGQQVTLRCSSQSGHNTVSWYQQALGQGPQFIFQYYREEENGRGNFPPRFSGLQFPNYSSELNVNALELDDSALYLCASSPPGGTEAFFGQGTRLTVV.

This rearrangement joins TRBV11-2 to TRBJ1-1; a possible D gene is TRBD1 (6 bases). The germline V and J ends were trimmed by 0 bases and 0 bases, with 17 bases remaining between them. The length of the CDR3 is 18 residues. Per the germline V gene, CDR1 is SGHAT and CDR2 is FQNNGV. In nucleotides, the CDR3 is TGTGCCAGCAGCTTAGATAAGTGGGGGGGGCTGGTGAACACTGAAGCTTTCTTT. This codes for CASSLDKWGGLVNTEAFF. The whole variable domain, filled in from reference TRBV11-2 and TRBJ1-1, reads EAGVAQSPRYKIIEKRQSVAFWCNPISGHATLYWYQQILGQGPKLLIQFQNNGVVDDSQLPKDRFSAERLKGVDSTLKIQPAKLEDSAVYLCASSLDKWGGLVNTEAFFGQGTRLTVV.

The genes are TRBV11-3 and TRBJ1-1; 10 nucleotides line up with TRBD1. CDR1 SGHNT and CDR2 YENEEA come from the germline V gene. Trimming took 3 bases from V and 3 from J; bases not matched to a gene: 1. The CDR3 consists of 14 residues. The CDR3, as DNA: TGTGCCAGCAGCTTGGACAGGGGGGACACTGAAGCTTTCTTT. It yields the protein CASSLDRGDTEAFF.

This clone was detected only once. The CDR3 sequence is CASRGDRGRLTGELFF. The CDR3 DNA follows: TGTGCCAGTAGGGGTGACAGGGGGCGCCTCACCGGGGAGCTGTTTTTT. The chain has TRBV19 and TRBJ2-2; 10 bases align to TRBD1. Trimming took 6 bases from V and 4 from J; bases not matched to a gene: 8. CDR1 and CDR2 (germline): LNHDA, SQIVND (reference sequence). This CDR3 is 16 amino acids long.

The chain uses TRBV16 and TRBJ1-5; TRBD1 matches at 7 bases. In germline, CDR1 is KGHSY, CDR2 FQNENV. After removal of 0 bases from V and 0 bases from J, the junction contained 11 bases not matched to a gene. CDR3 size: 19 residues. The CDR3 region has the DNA TGTGCCAGCAGCCAATCCGCCGGGACAGTGGTTTATAGCAATCAGCCCCAGCATTTT. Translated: CASSQSAGTVVYSNQPQHF.

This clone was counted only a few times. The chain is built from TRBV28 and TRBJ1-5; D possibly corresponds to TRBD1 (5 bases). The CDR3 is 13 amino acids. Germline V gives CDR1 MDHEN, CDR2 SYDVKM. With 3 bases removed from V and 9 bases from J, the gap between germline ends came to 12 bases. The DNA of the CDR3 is TGTGCCAGCAGTTTTAGACTCGGGGGGCCCCAGCATTTT. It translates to CASSFRLGGPQHF. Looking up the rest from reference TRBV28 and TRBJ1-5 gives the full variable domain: DVKVTQSSRYLVKRTGEKVFLECVQDMDHENMFWYRQDPGLGLRLIYFSYDVKMKEKGDIPEGYSVSREKKERFSLILESASTNQTSMYLCASSFRLGGPQHFGDGTRLSIL.

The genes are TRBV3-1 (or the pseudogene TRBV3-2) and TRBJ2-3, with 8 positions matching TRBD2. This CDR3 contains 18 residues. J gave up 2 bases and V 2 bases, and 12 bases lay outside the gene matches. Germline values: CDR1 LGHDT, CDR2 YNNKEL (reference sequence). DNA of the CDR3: TGTGCCAGCAGCCAAACCGGGAAGGCGGGAGGCCTCACAGATACGCAGTATTTT. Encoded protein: CASSQTGKAGGLTDTQYF.

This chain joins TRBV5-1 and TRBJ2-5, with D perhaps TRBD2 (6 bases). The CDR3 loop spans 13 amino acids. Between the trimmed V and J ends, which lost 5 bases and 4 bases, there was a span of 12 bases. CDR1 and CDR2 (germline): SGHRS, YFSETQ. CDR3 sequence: CASSTGLLETQYF. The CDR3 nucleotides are TGCGCCAGCAGTACGGGACTCCTAGAGACCCAGTACTTC.

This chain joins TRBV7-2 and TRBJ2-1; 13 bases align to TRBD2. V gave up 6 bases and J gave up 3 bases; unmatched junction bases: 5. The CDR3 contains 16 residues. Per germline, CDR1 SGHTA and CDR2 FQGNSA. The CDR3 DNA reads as TGTGCCAGCAGGCCTCGACTAGCGGGGGGCTACAATGAGCAGTTCTTC. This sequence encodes CASRPRLAGGYNEQFF. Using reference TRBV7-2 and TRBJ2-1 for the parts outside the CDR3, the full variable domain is GAGVSQSPSNKVTEKGKDVELRCDPISGHTALYWYRQSLGQGLEFLIYFQGNSAPDKSGLPSDRFSAERTGGSVSTLTIQRTQQEDSAVYLCASRPRLAGGYNEQFFGPGTRLTVL.

CDR3 nucleotide sequence: TGTGCCAGTACTCGTTATGGGACTAGCGGTCTCAATGAGCAGTTCTTC. Translation gives CASTRYGTSGLNEQFF. This chain uses TRBV19 with TRBJ2-1, with 11 bases identical to TRBD2. CDR1 is LNHDA and CDR2 is SQIVND in the germline V gene (reference sequence). The trim removed 7 bases at V and 6 bases at J, leaving 11 bases unmatched. The CDR3 loop spans 16 amino acids.

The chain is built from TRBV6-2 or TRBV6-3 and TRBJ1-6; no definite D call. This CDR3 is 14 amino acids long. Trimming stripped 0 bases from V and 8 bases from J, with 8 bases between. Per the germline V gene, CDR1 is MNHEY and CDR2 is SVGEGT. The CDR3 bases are TGTGCCAGCAGTTACTCCCAGACTTATTCACCCCTCCACTTT. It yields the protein CASSYSQTYSPLHF.

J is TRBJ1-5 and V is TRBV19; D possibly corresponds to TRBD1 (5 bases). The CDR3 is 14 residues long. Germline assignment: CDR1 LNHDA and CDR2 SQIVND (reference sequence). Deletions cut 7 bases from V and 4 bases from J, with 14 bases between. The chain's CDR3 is CASTTLGGNQPQHF. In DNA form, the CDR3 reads TGTGCCAGTACCACCCTCGGGGGGAATCAGCCCCAGCATTTT.

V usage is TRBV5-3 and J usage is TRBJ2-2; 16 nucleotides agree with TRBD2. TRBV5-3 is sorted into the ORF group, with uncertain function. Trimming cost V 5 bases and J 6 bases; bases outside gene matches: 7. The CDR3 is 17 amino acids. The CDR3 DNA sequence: TGTGCCAGAAGACCGGGACTAGCGGGAGGGCAATCCGGGGAGCTGTTTTTT. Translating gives CARRPGLAGGQSGELFF.

The DNA of the CDR3 is TGCGCCAGCAGCCCGCGGGGGGGTCCCTACAATGAGCAGTTCTTC. This gives the protein CASSPRGGPYNEQFF. The chain is built from TRBV4-1 and TRBJ2-1, with TRBD2 matching over 9 bases. From germline, CDR1 is MGHRA and CDR2 YSYEKL. V shed 4 bases, J shed 2 bases, and the junction held 3 bases outside the gene matches. This CDR3 contains 15 residues.

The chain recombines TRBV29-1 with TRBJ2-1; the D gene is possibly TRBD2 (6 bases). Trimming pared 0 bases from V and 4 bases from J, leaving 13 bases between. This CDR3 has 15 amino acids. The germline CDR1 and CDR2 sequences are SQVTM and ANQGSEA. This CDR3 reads CSVEEDAGKYNEQFF. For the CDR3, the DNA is TGCAGCGTTGAAGAAGATGCGGGGAAATACAATGAGCAGTTCTTC.

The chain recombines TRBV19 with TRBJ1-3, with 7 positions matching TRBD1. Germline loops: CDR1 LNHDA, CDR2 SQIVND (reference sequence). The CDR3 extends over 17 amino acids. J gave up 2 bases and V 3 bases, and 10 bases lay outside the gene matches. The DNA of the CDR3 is TGTGCCAGTAGTATCGGCAGAGGGGGCGCAGCTGGAAACACCATATATTTT. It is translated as CASSIGRGGAAGNTIYF.

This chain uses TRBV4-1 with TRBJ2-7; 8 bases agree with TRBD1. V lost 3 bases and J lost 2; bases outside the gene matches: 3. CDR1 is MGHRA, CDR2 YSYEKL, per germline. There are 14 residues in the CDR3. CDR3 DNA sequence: TGCGCCAGCAGCCAGGACAGGGTGACCTACGAGCAGTACTTC. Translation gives CASSQDRVTYEQYF.

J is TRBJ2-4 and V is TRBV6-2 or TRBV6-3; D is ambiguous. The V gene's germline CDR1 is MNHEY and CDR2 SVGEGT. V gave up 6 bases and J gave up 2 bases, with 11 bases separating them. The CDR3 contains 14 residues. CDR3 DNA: TGTGCCAGCAGCGGGCTCCAGCCCAAAAACATTCAGTACTTC. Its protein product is CASSGLQPKNIQYF.

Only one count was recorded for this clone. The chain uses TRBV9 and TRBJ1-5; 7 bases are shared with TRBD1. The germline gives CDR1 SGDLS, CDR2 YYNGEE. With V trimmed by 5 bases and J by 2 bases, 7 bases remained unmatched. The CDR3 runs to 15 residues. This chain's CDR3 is CASSTGDTGNQPQHF. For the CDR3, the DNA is TGTGCCAGCAGTACAGGGGATACGGGCAATCAGCCCCAGCATTTT.

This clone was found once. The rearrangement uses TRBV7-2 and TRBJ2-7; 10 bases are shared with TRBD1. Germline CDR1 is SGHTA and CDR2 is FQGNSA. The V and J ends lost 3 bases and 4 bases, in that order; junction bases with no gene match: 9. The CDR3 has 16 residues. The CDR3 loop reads CASSLGTGTGVYEQYF. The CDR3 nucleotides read TGTGCCAGCAGCTTGGGTACCGGGACAGGGGTATACGAGCAGTACTTC.

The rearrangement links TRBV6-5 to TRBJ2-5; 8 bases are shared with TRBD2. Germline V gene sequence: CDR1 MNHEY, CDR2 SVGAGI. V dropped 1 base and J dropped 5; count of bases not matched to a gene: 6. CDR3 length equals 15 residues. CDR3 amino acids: CASSYLGGGQETQYF. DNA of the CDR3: TGTGCCAGCAGTTACTTGGGCGGGGGGCAGGAGACCCAGTACTTC.

The CDR3 spells CASSVTTSGSNTGELFF. The CDR3 DNA reads TGTGCCAGCAGCGTAACGACTAGCGGGTCGAACACCGGGGAGCTGTTTTTT. V is TRBV9 and J is TRBJ2-2; 10 bases are a match to TRBD2. CDR1 and CDR2 (germline): SGDLS, YYNGEE. V was pared by 1 base and J by 0 bases, with 3 bases of the junction left unmatched. The CDR3 has 17 amino acids.

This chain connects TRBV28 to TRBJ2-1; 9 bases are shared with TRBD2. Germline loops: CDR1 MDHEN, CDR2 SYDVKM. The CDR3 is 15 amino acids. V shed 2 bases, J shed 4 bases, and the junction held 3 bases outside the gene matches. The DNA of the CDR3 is TGTGCCAGCAGTTTAGCCCTAGCGGGATACAATGAGCAGTTCTTC. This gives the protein CASSLALAGYNEQFF.